Listed below are T cell receptor beta chains from one sample, sequenced in a study of cytomegalovirus exposure and HLA in healthy donors. Clones were sequenced by immunoSEQ multiplex PCR, and TCRdb holds only the in-frame ones, with some missing. Of about 160,000 clones in the sample, around 89% were seen once. Source material: PBMCs. Receptors were obtained from a man between 18 and 35 years old in good health and CMV-seronegative. The CDR3 runs from the conserved cysteine through the conserved F or W. The order of the fields is clone size, D gene, J gene, V gene, CDR3 DNA, CDR3 protein. D genes are given only for firm matches. Clone size appears in some rows only: once, few, many, or a class for an expanded clone.

>once|TRBD2|TRBJ2-2|TRBV7-9
TGTGCCAGCAGCTTGAGTAGCGGGGTGAAGTTCAACACCGGGGAGCTGTTTTTT
CASSLSSGVKFNTGELFF
>few|.|TRBJ1-5|TRBV7-8
TGTGCCAGCAGCTTGTTAGAGGGCGGAGGACAGCCCCAGCATTTT
CASSLLEGGGQPQHF
>.|.|TRBJ2-7|TRBV18
TGTGCCAGCTCACCCTCCGGGGGTCCCGGCCTCTACGAGCAGTACTTC
CASSPSGGPGLYEQYF
>.|.|TRBJ2-7|TRBV6-1
TGTGCCAGCAGTGAATCACGGGACAATTCCTACGAGCAGTACTTC
CASSESRDNSYEQYF
>.|.|TRBJ1-5|TRBV30
TGTGCCTGGCCTCCGGGGTCCCGGTTGGGCCAGCCCCAGCATTTT
CAWPPGSRLGQPQHF
>.|TRBD1|TRBJ2-2|TRBV9
TGTGCCAGCAGCGGGGGCCCCGGGACAGGGCAGATGGAGCTGTTTTTT
CASSGGPGTGQMELFF
>few|.|TRBJ2-7|TRBV19
TGTGCCAGTAGCTCGGGGGGACAAACCTACGAGCAGTACTTC
CASSSGGQTYEQYF
>.|.|TRBJ1-5|TRBV10-1
TGCGCCAGCAGTGTTGGCGGGAGCAATCAGCCCCAGCATTTT
CASSVGGSNQPQHF
>.|.|TRBJ2-1|TRBV28
TGTGCCAGCTCGACAAGTTTGGGGCACAATGAGCAGTTCTTC
CASSTSLGHNEQFF
>.|.|TRBJ2-2|TRBV6-5
TGTGCCAGCAGTTTAGTGAGCACCGGGGAGCTGTTTTTT
CASSLVSTGELFF
>.|.|TRBJ2-5|TRBV5-1
TGCGCCAGCAGCTTGGGGTCTATCCAAGAGACCCAGTACTTC
CASSLGSIQETQYF
>few|TRBD2|TRBJ2-7|TRBV2
TGTGCCAGCAGTGAACGCGGGAGGACGTACGAGCAGTACTTC
CASSERGRTYEQYF
>once|.|TRBJ2-5|TRBV2
TGTGCCAGCAGAGGGGTCGAGACCCAGTACTTC
CASRGVETQYF
>.|.|TRBJ2-1|TRBV19
TGTGCCAGTAGTACCCGGTCCTACAATGAGCAGTTCTTC
CASSTRSYNEQFF
>.|TRBD1|TRBJ1-1|TRBV5-6
TGTGCCAGCAGCGAACAGACAGGGGCGGCTGAAGCTTTCTTT
CASSEQTGAAEAFF
>.|TRBD1|TRBJ1-1|TRBV6-5
TGTGCCAGCAGAACACGACAGGGCTTTGGCACTGAAGCTTTCTTT
CASRTRQGFGTEAFF
>.|.|TRBJ2-5|TRBV25-1
TGTGCCAGCGGGGCCCCCCAGACAGTGGAGACCCAGTACTTC
CASGAPQTVETQYF
>once|.|TRBJ1-4|TRBV30
TGTGCCTGGAGCTCGACAGCAACTAATGAAAAACTGTTTTTT
CAWSSTATNEKLFF
>.|TRBD1|TRBJ1-4|TRBV2
TGTGCCAGCAGTGAAAAACCACCTGAGGACAGGGGAGGTGAAAAACTGTTTTTT
CASSEKPPEDRGGEKLFF
>.|TRBD1|TRBJ2-1|TRBV27
TGTGCCAGCAGTTCAGGGGGCGCATCCAATGAGCAGTTCTTC
CASSSGGASNEQFF
>.|.|TRBJ2-3|TRBV7-6
TGTGCCAGCAGCCCTTGGAGCGGCACAGATACGCAGTATTTT
CASSPWSGTDTQYF
>once|.|TRBJ2-1|TRBV7-6
TGTGCCAGCAGCTCTGAGGCTTTCCCCTACAATGAGCAGTTCTTC
CASSSEAFPYNEQFF
>once|.|TRBJ2-5|TRBV4-2
TGTGCCAGCAGCCAAGACCCTCGAGAGACCCAGTACTTC
CASSQDPRETQYF
>few|.|TRBJ2-7|TRBV27
TGTGCCAGCAGTTTACGGGGGGCAGGCGAGCAGTACTTC
CASSLRGAGEQYF
>.|TRBD1|TRBJ2-1|TRBV27
TGTGCCAGCAGTTTATCCACAGGGGGATGGAATGAGCAGTTCTTC
CASSLSTGGWNEQFF
>once|.|TRBJ1-1|TRBV25-1
TGTGCCAGCAGTGCCGCCAGGGGCATGAACACTGAAGCTTTCTTT
CASSAARGMNTEAFF
>.|TRBD2|TRBJ2-5|TRBV27
TGTGCCAGCAGTTTAATTGCTAGCGGACAAGAGACCCAGTACTTC
CASSLIASGQETQYF
>.|.|TRBJ1-1|TRBV2
TGTGCCAGCAGTGGGGTTTGGAGGGAGAACACTGAAGCTTTCTTT
CASSGVWRENTEAFF
>.|.|TRBJ2-3|TRBV7-8
TGTGCCAGCAGCTTAAGCACTACTAGCACAGATACGCAGTATTTT
CASSLSTTSTDTQYF
>few|.|TRBJ1-2|TRBV2
TGTGCCAGCAGTGTTGCGCAATCTCCCCACTTC
CASSVAQSPHF
>.|TRBD1|TRBJ2-7|TRBV7-2
TGTGCCAGCAGCACAGCCGCAGGGGGCAGGTCCTACGAGCAGTACTTC
CASSTAAGGRSYEQYF
>.|.|TRBJ1-4|TRBV28
TGTGCCAGCAGTTGGACAGATGAAAAACTGTTTTTT
CASSWTDEKLFF
>.|TRBD1|TRBJ1-1|TRBV19
TGTGCCAGTAGGCCCGGGACAGGGGAGGGCGGCACTGAAGCTTTCTTT
CASRPGTGEGGTEAFF
>.|TRBD1|TRBJ1-6|TRBV6-1
TGTGCCAGCAGTGAAGTCGGACAGGGAACGTCGGGCAATTCACCCCTCCACTTT
CASSEVGQGTSGNSPLHF
>.|.|TRBJ1-1|TRBV6-1
TGTGCCAGCAGTGAAGCTCGGGGCCCTGGGGGGATGAACACTGAAGCTTTCTTT
CASSEARGPGGMNTEAFF
>.|TRBD2|TRBJ2-7|TRBV14
TGTGCCAGCAGTCCTAGCGGGACCTACGAGCAGTACTTC
CASSPSGTYEQYF
>few|TRBD2|TRBJ2-2|TRBV11-3
TGTGCCAGCAGTACTAGCGGGAGCGGCACCGGGGAGCTGTTTTTT
CASSTSGSGTGELFF
>.|TRBD1|TRBJ2-5|TRBV7-2
TGTGCCAGCAGTTCGGACAGGGGCCAAGAGACCCAGTACTTC
CASSSDRGQETQYF
>.|.|TRBJ2-1|TRBV2
TGTGCCAGCAGTGCACAGGGCCTAAGCTCCTACAATGAGCAGTTCTTC
CASSAQGLSSYNEQFF
>.|TRBD1|TRBJ1-1|TRBV30
TGTGCCTGGGCTAAGGGACAGGGATGGTCTGAAGCTTTCTTT
CAWAKGQGWSEAFF
>.|TRBD2|TRBJ2-2|TRBV5-1
TGCGCCAGCAGCTTGTCTGCGGGAGAGTGGGGCGGGGAGCTGTTTTTT
CASSLSAGEWGGELFF
>.|.|TRBJ2-7|TRBV6-6
TGTGCCAGCAGTTACTCGATCGGGGGAGGAGCCGACGAGCAGTACTTC
CASSYSIGGGADEQYF
>.|TRBD2|TRBJ2-5|TRBV5-1
TGCGCCAGCAGCTTGGGCGCGGGGGGGCTTGAGGAGACCCAGTACTTC
CASSLGAGGLEETQYF